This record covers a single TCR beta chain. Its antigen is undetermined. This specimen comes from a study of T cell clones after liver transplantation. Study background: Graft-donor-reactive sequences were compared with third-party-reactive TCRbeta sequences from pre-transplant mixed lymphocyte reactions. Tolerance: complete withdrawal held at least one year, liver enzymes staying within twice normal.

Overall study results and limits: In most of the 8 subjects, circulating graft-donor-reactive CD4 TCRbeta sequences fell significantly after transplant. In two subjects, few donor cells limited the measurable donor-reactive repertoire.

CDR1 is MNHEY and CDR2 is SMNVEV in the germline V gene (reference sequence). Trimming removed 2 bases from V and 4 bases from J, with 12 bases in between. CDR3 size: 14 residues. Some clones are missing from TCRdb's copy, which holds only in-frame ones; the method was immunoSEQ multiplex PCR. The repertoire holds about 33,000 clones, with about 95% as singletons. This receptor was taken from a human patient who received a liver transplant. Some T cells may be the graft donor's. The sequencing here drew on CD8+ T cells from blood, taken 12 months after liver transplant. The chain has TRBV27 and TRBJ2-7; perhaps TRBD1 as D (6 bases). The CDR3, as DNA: TGTGCCAGCAGTTTACGGGGCAGGGGATACGAGCAGTACTTC. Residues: CASSLRGRGYEQYF.